This T cell receptor beta chain is from a study of blood T cell repertoires in COVID-19 (dated by TCRdb to 2018 to 2021). For the study in its entirety: Collaborator samples came from the United States, Italy and Spain and covered acute and convalescent phases of COVID-19. The prospective study material was composed of cDNA or gDNA derived from T cells, B-cell-depleted T cells, or PBMCs. Subjects who had been exposed to COVID-19, were actively infected with it, or had recovered from it provided the deeply sampled blood TCRbeta repertoires that made up the dataset. A freely available public database, intended as a resource for researchers studying the immune response to SARS-CoV-2, is where the repertoires were released. The samples were drawn from two sources: the first 160 participants of the ongoing ImmuneRACE study, and 1,254 subjects contributed by 6 global collaborators. The sample metadata nearly always contained a de-identified subject ID, COVID-19 status, age in years and sex. Where available, HLA class I and class II types were obtained from metadata supplied by the sample provider rather than from assay-based typing. Study-wide conclusions, independent of this receptor: The amount of clinical and demographic metadata varied by source and participant and was provided uncurated.

Sequences LGHDT (CDR1) and YNNKEL (CDR2) are obtained from the germline V gene (reference sequence). Here V drops 4 bases and J drops 9 bases, and the junction holds 7 bases not matched to any gene. The CDR3 has 14 amino acids, counting the end cysteine and phenylalanine. The read is trimmed to its CDR3 DNA, 42 bases read in frame from base 1. Collaborating institutions collected whole blood in K2EDTA tubes following their own protocols. Collaborator samples were shipped for TCRbeta analysis as frozen whole blood, isolated PBMCs, or DNA extracted from either sample type. The immunoSEQ Assay, a bias-controlled multiplex PCR, was used to amplify TCRbeta CDR3 regions from genomic DNA. The published analysis was carried out like this. Within the assay, amplification of reference gene primers was used to estimate how many nucleated cells each sample contained. To quantify the absolute abundance of each unique TCRbeta CDR3 rearrangement, sequence reads were collapsed and filtered. For each sample, productive Simpson clonality was calculated as the square root of Simpson's diversity index across productive rearrangements. Sourced from immuneACCESS, this table was stored by TCRdb with only in-frame sequences that have V and J called. A share of the clones is absent; for the studies checked, an unresolved V gene accounts for under half, and the remainder has no known explanation. That table gives V, J and clone size, and the DNA gave D and trimming. The sample data list about 120,000 clones, and more than 75% of these were observed just once. The biggest ten clones account for roughly 7.9% of the sample.

As concerns this clone: The antigen this receptor binds is unknown. The input lacks base qualities; no much larger clone sits a single base away.

Sequencing was performed on peripheral blood. The clonotype was recovered from an older man with acute or convalescent COVID-19. The rearranged segments are TRBV3-1 (or the pseudogene TRBV3-2) and TRBJ2-1, with TRBD1 matching 9 junction bases. The DNA is TGTGCCAGCAGCCTGGGACAGGGCTCCGTTGAGCAGTTCTTC. Its protein product is CASSLGQGSVEQFF.